This TCR beta chain came from a study of blood T cell repertoires in COVID-19. Study in general: T cells, B-cell-depleted T cells, or PBMCs supplied cDNA or gDNA.

While infection was still active, Seattle patients were enrolled and then followed longitudinally. About this clone itself: Mismatch with germline at one junction end may stem from a read error.

Clones were sequenced by immunoSEQ multiplex PCR, and TCRdb holds only the in-frame ones, with some missing. The sample carries around 300,000 clones, approximately 91% recorded once. The CDR3 is 15 amino acids. Germline CDR1 is SGHAT and CDR2 is FQNNGV. The chain uses TRBV11-2 and TRBJ2-1; 10 bases are shared with TRBD2. The receptor was derived from a woman aged 25 to 39 with COVID-19, enrolled during active disease. The sample consisted of peripheral blood. The CDR3 here is CASNLRTSGDNEQFF. Here the CDR3 DNA reads TGTGCCAGCAACTTAAGGACTAGCGGAGACAATGAGCAGTTCTTC. Full variable domain (outside the CDR3, taken from reference TRBV11-2 and TRBJ2-1): EAGVAQSPRYKIIEKRQSVAFWCNPISGHATLYWYQQILGQGPKLLIQFQNNGVVDDSQLPKDRFSAERLKGVDSTLKIQPAKLEDSAVYLCASNLRTSGDNEQFFGPGTRLTVL.